This TCR beta chain was sequenced in a study of cytomegalovirus exposure and HLA in healthy donors. As to this clone: Its antigen is unidentified.

Primers for the PCR totalled 60 Vbeta and 13 Jbeta. Some clones are missing from TCRdb's copy, which holds only in-frame ones; the method was immunoSEQ multiplex PCR. This table has under 150,000 clones, 80% appearing once. General study results and limits: An analysis was carried out at a later point. It showed that HLA-associated TCR beta chains were more clonally expanded than equally common non-associated chains. For most TCR sequences rarity was the rule, although some public TCRs occurred in many donors. There were reportedly fewer N-insertions in an Asian-associated ancestry cluster than the approximately 600-donor mean, in a later analysis.

The sequence was collected from a woman in her forties in good health and CMV-seronegative. Sequenced material: PBMCs.

The CDR3 bases are TGTGCCAGCAGTGAATATGAGGGACTAGCGGCCTACGAGCAGTACTTC. Residues: CASSEYEGLAAYEQYF. The chain combines TRBV6-1 with TRBJ2-7; 11 nucleotides line up with TRBD2. V gave up 2 bases and J gave up 2 bases; unmatched junction bases: 5. This CDR3 is 16 amino acids long. Germline lookup yields CDR1 MNHNS and CDR2 SASEGT.